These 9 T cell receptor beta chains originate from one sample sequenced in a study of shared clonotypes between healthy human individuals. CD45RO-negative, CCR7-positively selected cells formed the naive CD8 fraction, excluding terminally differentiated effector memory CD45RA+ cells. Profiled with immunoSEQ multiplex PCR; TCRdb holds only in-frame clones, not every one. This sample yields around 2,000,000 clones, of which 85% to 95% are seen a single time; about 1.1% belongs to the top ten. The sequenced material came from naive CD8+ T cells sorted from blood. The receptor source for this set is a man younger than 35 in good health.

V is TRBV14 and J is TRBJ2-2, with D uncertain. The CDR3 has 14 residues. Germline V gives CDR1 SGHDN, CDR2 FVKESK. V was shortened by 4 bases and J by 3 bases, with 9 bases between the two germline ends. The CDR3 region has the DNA TGTGCCAGCAGCCCATTCGAATACACCGGGGAGCTGTTTTTT. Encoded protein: CASSPFEYTGELFF.

CDR3 in amino acids: CASSFGLGALDEQFF. Written as DNA, the CDR3 is TGTGCCAGCAGCTTCGGACTGGGGGCCCTCGATGAGCAGTTCTTC. The rearrangement joins TRBV11-2 to TRBJ2-1; possibly TRBD1 for D (6 bases). This CDR3 is 15 amino acids long. Trimming took off 3 bases at V and 8 bases at J, with 17 bases between the two ends. Germline V gives CDR1 SGHAT, CDR2 FQNNGV.

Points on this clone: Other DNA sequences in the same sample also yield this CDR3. The CDR3 bases are TGTGCCAGCAGTTTGGCGGGAGGGGAGACCCAGTACTTC. Protein sequence: CASSLAGGETQYF. V gene TRBV27 combines with J gene TRBJ2-5, with 9 bases fitting TRBD2. Germline V gene sequence: CDR1 MNHEY, CDR2 SMNVEV (reference sequence). The CDR3 totals 13 residues. Losses at the gene ends were 3 bases for V and 5 bases for J; bases not matched to a gene: 1.

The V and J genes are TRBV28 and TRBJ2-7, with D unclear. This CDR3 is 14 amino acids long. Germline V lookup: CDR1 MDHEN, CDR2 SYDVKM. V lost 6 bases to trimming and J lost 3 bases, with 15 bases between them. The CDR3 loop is CASSPSARSYEQYF. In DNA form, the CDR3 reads TGTGCCAGCAGCCCCTCGGCCAGGAGCTACGAGCAGTACTTC.

The CDR3 reads CASRGQVSYEQYF. The CDR3, as DNA: TGTGCCAGCAGAGGACAGGTCTCCTACGAGCAGTACTTC. The chain employs TRBV28 and TRBJ2-7; 7 nucleotides line up with TRBD1. After removal of 6 bases from V and 0 bases from J, the junction contained 2 bases not matched to a gene. CDR1 MDHEN and CDR2 SYDVKM come from the germline V gene. CDR3 length equals 13 residues.

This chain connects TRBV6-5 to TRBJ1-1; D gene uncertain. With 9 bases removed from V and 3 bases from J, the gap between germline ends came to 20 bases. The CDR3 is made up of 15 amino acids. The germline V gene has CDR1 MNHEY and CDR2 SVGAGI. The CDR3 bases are TGTGCCAGTCTCACGGACGCGGGATTTTACACTGAAGCTTTCTTT. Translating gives CASLTDAGFYTEAFF.

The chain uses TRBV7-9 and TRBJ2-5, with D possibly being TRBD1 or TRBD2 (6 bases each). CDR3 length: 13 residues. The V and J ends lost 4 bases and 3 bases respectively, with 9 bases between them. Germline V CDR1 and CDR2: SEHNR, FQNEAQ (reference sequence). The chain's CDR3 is CASSWGAEETQYF. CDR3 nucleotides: TGTGCCAGCAGCTGGGGGGCGGAAGAGACCCAGTACTTC.

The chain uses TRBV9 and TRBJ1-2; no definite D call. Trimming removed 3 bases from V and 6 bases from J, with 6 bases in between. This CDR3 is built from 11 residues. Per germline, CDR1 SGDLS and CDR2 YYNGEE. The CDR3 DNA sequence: TGTGCCAGCAGCGCCGGGGATGGCTACACCTTC. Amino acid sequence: CASSAGDGYTF. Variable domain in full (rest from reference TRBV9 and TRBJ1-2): DSGVTQTPKHLITATGQRVTLRCSPRSGDLSVYWYQQSLDQGLQFLIQYYNGEERAKGNILERFSAQQFPDLHSELNLSSLELGDSALYFCASSAGDGYTFGSGTRLTVV.

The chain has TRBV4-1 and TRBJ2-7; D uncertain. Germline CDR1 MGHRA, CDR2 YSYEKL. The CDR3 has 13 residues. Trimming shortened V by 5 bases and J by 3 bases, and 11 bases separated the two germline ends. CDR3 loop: CASSLSTGYEQYF. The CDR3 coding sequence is TGCGCCAGCAGCTTAAGCACGGGCTACGAGCAGTACTTC.